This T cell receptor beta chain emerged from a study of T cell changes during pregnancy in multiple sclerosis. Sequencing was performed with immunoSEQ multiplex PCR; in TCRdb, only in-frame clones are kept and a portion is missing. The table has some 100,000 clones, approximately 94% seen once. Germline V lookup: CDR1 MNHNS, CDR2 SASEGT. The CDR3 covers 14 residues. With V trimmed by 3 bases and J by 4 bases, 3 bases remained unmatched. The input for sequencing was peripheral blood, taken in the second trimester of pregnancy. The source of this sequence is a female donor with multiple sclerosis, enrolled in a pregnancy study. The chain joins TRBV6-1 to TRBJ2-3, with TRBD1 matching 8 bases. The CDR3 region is CASSEWTGPDTQYF. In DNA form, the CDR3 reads TGTGCCAGCAGTGAGTGGACAGGGCCAGATACGCAGTATTTT.